This is a list of T cell receptor beta chains from one sample in a study of T cells after yellow fever vaccination. From the 5' RACE reads, TCRdb called clonotypes with MiXCR, one entry per CDR3 protein. Altogether more than 350,000 distinct CDR3 sequences are present, roughly 11% being singletons, with the ten largest covering around 19%. The material was PBMCs, obtained on the day of the first yellow fever vaccination. The receptors were gathered from a man aged 18 to 29 who received the YFV17D yellow fever vaccine. The CDR3 runs from the conserved cysteine through the conserved F or W. D genes are given only for firm matches. Clone size is given for some rows only: seen once, a few or many times, or a class if the clone is expanded.

j_call clone_size d_call v_call cdr3_aa cdr3_nt
TRBJ2-1 few NA TRBV4-1 CASSQDKASSRQFF TGCGCCAGCAGCCAAGATAAGGCTTCTAGCAGGCAGTTCTTC
TRBJ2-3 few NA TRBV12-3/TRBV12-4 CAIASTSSTDTQYF TGTGCCATCGCTTCTACGTCTAGCACAGATACGCAGTATTTT
TRBJ2-5 few TRBD2 TRBV7-9 CASSRGRGSFRGETQYF TGTGCCAGCAGCCGCGGGAGGGGGAGTTTTCGTGGGGAGACCCAGTACTTC
TRBJ2-7 NA TRBD1 TRBV19 CASSADGTAYEQYF TGTGCCAGTAGTGCGGACGGGACAGCCTACGAGCAGTACTTC
TRBJ1-2 few TRBD1 TRBV5-1 CASRPPDRQANYGYTF TGCGCCAGCAGGCCCCCGGACAGGCAAGCTAACTATGGCTACACCTTC
TRBJ1-6 few NA TRBV6-2/TRBV6-3 CASRGFADSPLHF TGTGCCAGCAGGGGATTTGCGGATTCACCCCTCCACTTT
TRBJ2-3 NA NA TRBV9 CASSVGPEVGTDTQYF TGTGCCAGCAGCGTAGGCCCAGAGGTGGGGACAGATACGCAGTATTTT
TRBJ2-5 few TRBD2 TRBV11-2 CASSQLIRLAGNQETQYF TGTGCCAGCAGCCAACTAATCCGGCTAGCGGGGAACCAAGAGACCCAGTACTTC
TRBJ2-3 NA TRBD2 TRBV6-1 CATESGGASTDTQYF TGTGCCACCGAGAGCGGGGGAGCTAGCACAGATACGCAGTATTTT
TRBJ2-5 NA NA TRBV5-1 CASSPLPQGETQYF TGCGCCAGCAGTCCCCTCCCCCAGGGAGAGACCCAGTACTTC
TRBJ2-3 NA NA TRBV3-1 CASSHPNLGDTQYF TGTGCCAGCAGTCATCCGAACTTGGGAGATACGCAGTATTTT
TRBJ2-2 NA NA TRBV7-9 CASEELFF TGTGCCAGCGAGGAGCTGTTTTTT
TRBJ1-1 few NA TRBV15 CATSRGGFTEAFF TGTGCCACCAGCAGAGGAGGTTTCACTGAAGCTTTCTTT
TRBJ2-5 NA NA TRBV5-1 CASSLTGHGETQYF TGCGCCAGCAGCTTAACAGGGCACGGAGAGACCCAGTACTTC
TRBJ1-1 few NA TRBV7-9 CASSPGRGANTEAFF TGTGCCAGCAGCCCCGGTCGAGGGGCAAACACTGAAGCTTTCTTT
TRBJ2-1 many TRBD2 TRBV20-1 CSARDAGGYLVEQFF TGCAGTGCTAGAGATGCGGGGGGCTATCTCGTTGAGCAGTTCTTC
TRBJ1-5 few NA TRBV21-1 CASSTDRGTKNQPQHF TGTGCCAGCAGCACGGACAGGGGGACTAAAAATCAGCCCCAGCATTTT
TRBJ2-1 few TRBD2 TRBV11-1 CASSFGLAGGHPYNEQFF TGTGCCAGCAGCTTTGGACTAGCGGGGGGCCACCCCTACAATGAGCAGTTCTTC
TRBJ2-3 many TRBD2 TRBV28 CASGWTSGDTDTQYF TGTGCCAGCGGTTGGACTAGCGGGGACACAGATACGCAGTATTTT
TRBJ2-7 few TRBD2 TRBV4-1 CASSQTSPGLGYYEQYF TGCGCCAGCAGCCAAACGTCTCCGGGACTAGGCTATTACGAGCAGTACTTC
TRBJ2-7 few TRBD1 TRBV7-2 CASSFSGTGTYEQYF TGTGCCAGCAGCTTTTCCGGGACAGGGACTTACGAGCAGTACTTC
TRBJ1-1 NA NA TRBV11-1 CASSLAYSGNTEAFF TGTGCCAGCAGCTTAGCGTACTCCGGGAACACTGAAGCTTTCTTT
TRBJ1-6 NA NA TRBV29-1 CSAGTADSPLHF TGCAGCGCCGGGACGGCAGATTCACCCCTCCACTTT
TRBJ2-7 many NA TRBV12-3/TRBV12-4 CASSSQGYEQYF TGTGCCAGCAGTTCGCAGGGGTACGAGCAGTACTTC
TRBJ2-4 few NA TRBV4-2 CASSQDLEGGNIQYF TGTGCCAGCAGCCAAGATCTAGAGGGGGGAAACATTCAGTACTTC
TRBJ2-1 NA TRBD2 TRBV5-4 CASSFAGGDEQFF TGTGCCAGCAGCTTCGCGGGGGGCGATGAGCAGTTCTTC
TRBJ2-3 few TRBD2 TRBV29-1 CSVEVPGLAGGPTDTQYF TGCAGCGTTGAAGTGCCGGGACTAGCGGGGGGGCCGACAGATACGCAGTATTTT
TRBJ1-1 NA NA TRBV20-1 CSASPVNTEAFF TGCAGTGCTAGCCCTGTGAACACTGAAGCTTTCTTT
TRBJ2-2 NA NA TRBV6-5 CASNYINRDIGELFF TGTGCCAGCAATTACATAAACAGGGATATCGGGGAGCTGTTTTTT
TRBJ2-7 NA TRBD1 TRBV7-9 CASSRSGTGPYEQYF TGTGCCAGCAGCCGATCCGGGACAGGGCCCTACGAGCAGTACTTC
TRBJ2-1 NA NA TRBV2 CASSVTGLSYNEQFF TGTGCCAGCAGCGTCACGGGACTCTCCTACAATGAGCAGTTCTTC
TRBJ2-3 NA NA TRBV5-1 CASSLTLLGTDTQYF TGCGCCAGCAGCTTGACGCTACTAGGAACAGATACGCAGTATTTT
TRBJ2-5 NA NA TRBV3-1 CASRAETQYF TGTGCCAGCAGAGCGGAGACCCAGTACTTC
TRBJ1-5 NA NA TRBV19 CATRYRGNQPQHF TGTGCCACCAGATATCGGGGCAATCAGCCCCAGCATTTT
TRBJ2-1 few TRBD2 TRBV28 CASSPGLDLRNEQFF TGTGCCAGCAGCCCAGGACTAGATTTGCGCAATGAGCAGTTCTTC
TRBJ2-3 many TRBD2 TRBV4-3 CASSLLTSGGVVDTQYF TGCGCCAGCAGCCTTTTGACTAGCGGGGGGGTAGTAGATACGCAGTATTTT
TRBJ1-2 NA NA TRBV29-1 CSVVGGTYGYTF TGCAGCGTTGTCGGAGGAACTTATGGCTACACCTTC
TRBJ2-3 few NA TRBV5-4 CASTLRRATQTDTQYF TGTGCCAGCACCCTTAGGCGGGCTACTCAAACAGATACGCAGTATTTT